This T cell receptor beta chain was profiled in a study of graft-versus-host responses after intestinal transplantation. About the study: Following induction with anti-thymocyte globulin, all recipients were given tacrolimus and steroids for around three years.

Germline CDR1 reads SEHNR; CDR2 reads FQNEAQ (reference sequence). This CDR3 contains 14 residues. V was trimmed by 5 bases and J by 4 bases, leaving 14 bases between them. TCRdb's copy holds only in-frame clones and misses some; the assay was immunoSEQ multiplex PCR. The sample lists more than 95,000 clones, roughly 93% seen once, with roughly 1% in the top ten. Worth noting for this clone: Its antigen remains unknown.

The source was unstimulated CD8+ T cells sorted from spleen or lymph node cells, collected before intestinal transplant. This sequence originates from a human donor who received an intestinal transplant. The chain employs TRBV7-9 and TRBJ1-2; D is possibly TRBD1 (5 bases). The CDR3 reads CASSPDLGLYGYTF. DNA of the CDR3: TGTGCCAGCAGCCCTGACTTGGGGCTCTATGGCTACACCTTC. Supplemented by reference TRBV7-9 and TRBJ1-2, the full variable domain reads DTGVSQNPRHKITKRGQNVTFRCDPISEHNRLYWYRQTLGQGPEFLTYFQNEAQLEKSRLLSDRFSAERPKGSFSTLEIQRTEQGDSAMYLCASSPDLGLYGYTFGSGTRLTVV.